These 2 T cell receptor beta chains were all obtained from the same sample, sequenced in a study of blood T cell repertoires in COVID-19. The protocol was immunoSEQ multiplex PCR, while the TCRdb copy is restricted to in-frame clones and leaves out a portion. Among about 160,000 clones listed, just under 95% were seen once. The sample comprised peripheral blood. These receptor sequences come from a woman aged 45-65 years with acute or convalescent COVID-19.

The genes are TRBV28 and TRBJ2-7, with 13 nucleotides matching TRBD2. Unmatched junction bases numbered 10, after V lost 7 bases and J lost 7 bases. Germline CDR1 and CDR2: MDHEN and SYDVKM. The CDR3 consists of 15 residues. This CDR3 is CASNTGTSGIEEQYF. CDR3 sequence (DNA): TGTGCCAGCAACACTGGGACTAGCGGGATTGAGGAGCAGTACTTC.

The J gene is TRBJ1-4, the V gene TRBV27; TRBD1 is a possible D gene (6 bases). Between the trimmed V and J ends, which lost 10 bases and 6 bases, there was a span of 15 bases. Germline V gene sequence: CDR1 MNHEY, CDR2 SMNVEV (reference sequence). This CDR3 comprises 13 residues. CDR3 in DNA: TGTGCCAAAGGGGCAGGGGTAGATGAAAAACTGTTTTTT. Translation gives CAKGAGVDEKLFF. Full variable domain (outside the CDR3, taken from reference TRBV27 and TRBJ1-4): EAQVTQNPRYLITVTGKKLTVTCSQNMNHEYMSWYRQDPGLGLRQIYYSMNVEVTDKGDVPEGYKVSRKEKRNFPLILESPSPNQTSLYFCAKGAGVDEKLFFGSGTQLSVL.